One sample yielded the 15 T cell receptor beta chains listed below, sequenced in a study of cytomegalovirus exposure and HLA in healthy donors. Primers for the PCR totalled 60 Vbeta and 13 Jbeta. Using immunoSEQ multiplex PCR, the repertoire was profiled, and TCRdb retains in-frame clones only, with some absent. This sample has more than 95,000 clones; around four fifths occur once, and the top ten carry roughly 20%. Sequenced material: PBMCs. Receptors originate from a man aged 18 to 29 in good health and CMV-seropositive.

The genes are TRBV6-1 and TRBJ1-5, with D unresolved. The CDR3 spans 13 residues. Trimming pared 10 bases from V and 7 bases from J, leaving 17 bases between. Germline CDR1 reads MNHNS; CDR2 reads SASEGT. In DNA, the CDR3 is TGTGCCATCCATACGGGTTACAACCAGCCCCAGCATTTT. It translates to CAIHTGYNQPQHF.

The genes are TRBV6-1 and TRBJ1-4, with 8 bases aligning to TRBD1. This CDR3 has 15 residues. Trimming cost V 5 bases and J 8 bases; bases outside gene matches: 10. Germline CDR1 reads MNHNS; CDR2 reads SASEGT. CDR3 in DNA: TGTGCCAGCAGTCCTGGGGGGACAGGAGTGGAAAAACTGTTTTTT. As protein: CASSPGGTGVEKLFF.

This chain joins TRBV11-1 and TRBJ2-7, with TRBD1 matching 11 bases. V gave up 5 bases and J gave up 7 bases; unmatched junction bases: 7. CDR3 length equals 14 residues. CDR1 is SGHAT and CDR2 is FQDESV in the germline V gene (reference sequence). In nucleotides, the CDR3 is TGTGCCAGCAGCCCCTCGGACAGGGGGCATGAGCAGTACTTC. Translation gives CASSPSDRGHEQYF.

This sequence joins TRBV28 and TRBJ1-3; 8 nucleotides align to TRBD1. The CDR3 spans 15 residues. V shed 6 bases, J shed 4 bases, and the junction held 8 bases outside the gene matches. The germline V gene encodes CDR1 MDHEN and CDR2 SYDVKM. CDR3 sequence (DNA): TGTGCCAGCAGCTCACCCCGGACAGGGGGAAACACCATATATTTT. Its translation: CASSSPRTGGNTIYF. Full variable domain (remainder filled in from reference TRBV28 and TRBJ1-3): DVKVTQSSRYLVKRTGEKVFLECVQDMDHENMFWYRQDPGLGLRLIYFSYDVKMKEKGDIPEGYSVSREKKERFSLILESASTNQTSMYLCASSSPRTGGNTIYFGEGSWLTVV.

The chain has TRBV7-6 and TRBJ2-2; D gene uncertain. Germline assignment: CDR1 SGHVS and CDR2 FNYEAQ. The CDR3 runs 14 residues. Trimming cost V 3 bases and J 2 bases, with 7 bases left between them. This CDR3 reads CASSLTTNTGELFF. The CDR3 DNA reads TGTGCCAGCAGCTTGACAACCAACACCGGGGAGCTGTTTTTT. The full variable domain, in which reference TRBV7-6 and TRBJ2-2 provide the parts outside the CDR3, is GAGVSQSPRYKVTKRGQDVALRCDPISGHVSLYWYRQALGQGPEFLTYFNYEAQQDKSGLPNDRFSAERPEGSISTLTIQRTEQRDSAMYRCASSLTTNTGELFFGEGSRLTVL.

This clone has just a few counts. The rearrangement uses TRBV7-9 and TRBJ1-4, with 7 bases aligning to TRBD1. Trimming removed 1 base from V and 0 bases from J; junction bases left unmatched: 11. This CDR3 has 19 amino acids. CDR1 and CDR2 from the germline V gene are SEHNR and FQNEAQ (reference sequence). The CDR3 sequence is CASSLVLGQVTATNEKLFF. CDR3 coding DNA: TGTGCCAGCAGCTTAGTATTAGGACAGGTGACTGCAACTAATGAAAAACTGTTTTTT.

The chain is built from TRBV5-4 and TRBJ2-5; 8 bases fit TRBD2. The J call is in doubt because the DNA end fits TRBJ2-7 better. Germline CDR1 reads SGHNT; CDR2 reads YYREEE (reference sequence). This CDR3 has 17 amino acids. CDR3 bases: TGTGCCAGCACCCGGGAGGACGGGAGGGTAAAGTTTGGCGAGCAGTACTTC. Translation: CASTREDGRVKFGEQYF.

This sequence joins TRBV6-1 and TRBJ1-1; perhaps TRBD1 as D (6 bases). The V gene's germline CDR1 is MNHNS and CDR2 SASEGT. With 7 bases removed from V and 1 base from J, the gap between germline ends came to 13 bases. The CDR3 extends over 14 amino acids. CDR3 sequence: CASNPRTANTEAFF. In nucleotides, the CDR3 is TGTGCCAGCAACCCAAGGACAGCGAACACTGAAGCTTTCTTT.

This clone came up a few times. Written as DNA, the CDR3 is TGCGCCAGCAGCCCGGACAGGGATGGCACCGGGGAGCTGTTTTTT. Residues: CASSPDRDGTGELFF. V is TRBV5-1 and J is TRBJ2-2; the match to TRBD1 covers 8 bases. CDR3 length equals 15 residues. Germline CDR1 and CDR2: SGHRS and YFSETQ. After removal of 4 bases from V and 4 bases from J, the junction contained 6 bases not matched to a gene.

The gene calls are TRBV7-6 and TRBJ2-5; TRBD2 aligns across 11 bases. Germline CDR1 reads SGHVS; CDR2 reads FNYEAQ. V trimming: 1 base; J trimming: 5 bases; junction bases outside the gene matches: 6. This CDR3 comprises 16 residues. Here the CDR3 DNA reads TGTGCCAGCAGCTTAGGGGCTAGCGGGGGGAAGGAGACCCAGTACTTC. Translation gives CASSLGASGGKETQYF.

This chain connects TRBV5-1 to TRBJ2-7; 7 nucleotides agree with TRBD1. V shed 1 base and J 3 bases; nucleotides not matched to a gene: 22. CDR1 and CDR2 (germline): SGHRS, YFSETQ. The CDR3 loop spans 20 amino acids. The CDR3 sequence is CASSLRSPTSSTGYIYEQYF. Written as DNA, the CDR3 is TGCGCCAGCAGCTTGCGATCTCCCACATCATCGACAGGGTATATCTACGAGCAGTACTTC.

The V gene is TRBV19, the J gene TRBJ2-4, with 8 bases fitting TRBD1. This CDR3 region has 15 residues. V trimming: 1 base; J trimming: 4 bases; junction bases outside the gene matches: 3. Germline loops: CDR1 LNHDA, CDR2 SQIVND (reference sequence). The CDR3 region is CASSIGGQEKNIQYF. Written as DNA, the CDR3 is TGTGCCAGTAGTATAGGGGGACAGGAGAAAAACATTCAGTACTTC.

This clone was observed a few times. The chain combines TRBV19 with TRBJ1-2; TRBD1 matches 9 bases. The CDR3 runs to 17 residues. Germline CDR1 reads LNHDA; CDR2 reads SQIVND (reference sequence). The junction had 11 bases not matched to a gene; V was cut back by 6 bases and J by 0 bases. CDR3 sequence: CASRNGTGIGSNYGYTF. As DNA, the CDR3 is TGTGCCAGTAGGAACGGGACAGGGATTGGGTCTAACTATGGCTACACCTTC.

The rearrangement joins TRBV9 to TRBJ2-2, with D unresolved. Trimming cost V 3 bases and J 3 bases, with 12 bases left between them. Germline CDR1 reads SGDLS; CDR2 reads YYNGEE. The CDR3 length is 15 residues. CDR3 DNA: TGTGCCAGCAGCGCCGTTAGTGGGCACACCGGGGAGCTGTTTTTT. It codes for CASSAVSGHTGELFF. The full variable domain, in which reference TRBV9 and TRBJ2-2 provide the parts outside the CDR3, is DSGVTQTPKHLITATGQRVTLRCSPRSGDLSVYWYQQSLDQGLQFLIQYYNGEERAKGNILERFSAQQFPDLHSELNLSSLELGDSALYFCASSAVSGHTGELFFGEGSRLTVL.

This rearrangement joins TRBV4-1 to TRBJ1-1; D is perhaps TRBD1 (6 bases). This CDR3 has 14 residues. Trimming cost V 9 bases and J 3 bases, with 17 bases left between them. Per the germline V gene, CDR1 is MGHRA and CDR2 is YSYEKL. The CDR3 reads CASNAGGEDTEAFF. In nucleotides, the CDR3 is TGCGCCAGTAACGCGGGGGGCGAGGACACTGAAGCTTTCTTT.